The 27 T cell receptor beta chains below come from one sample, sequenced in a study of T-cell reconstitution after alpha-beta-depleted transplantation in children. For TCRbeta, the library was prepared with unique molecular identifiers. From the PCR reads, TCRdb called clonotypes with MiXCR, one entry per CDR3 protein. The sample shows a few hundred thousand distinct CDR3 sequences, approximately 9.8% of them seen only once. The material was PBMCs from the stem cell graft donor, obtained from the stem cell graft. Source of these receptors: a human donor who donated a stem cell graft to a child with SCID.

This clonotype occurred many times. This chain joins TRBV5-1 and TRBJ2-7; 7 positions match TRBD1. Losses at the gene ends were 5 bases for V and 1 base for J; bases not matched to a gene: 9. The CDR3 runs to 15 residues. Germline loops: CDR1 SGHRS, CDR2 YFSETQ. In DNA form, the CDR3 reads TGCGCCAGCAGACAAGGGACAGATTCTTCCTACGAGCAGTACTTC. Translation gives CASRQGTDSSYEQYF.

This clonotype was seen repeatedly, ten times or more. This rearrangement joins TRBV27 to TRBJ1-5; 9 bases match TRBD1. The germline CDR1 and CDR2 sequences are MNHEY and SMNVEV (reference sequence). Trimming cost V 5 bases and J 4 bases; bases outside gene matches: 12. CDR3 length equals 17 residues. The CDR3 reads CASSPGYRGPGNQPQHF. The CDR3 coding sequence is TGTGCCAGCAGTCCAGGCTACAGGGGGCCAGGGAATCAGCCCCAGCATTTT.

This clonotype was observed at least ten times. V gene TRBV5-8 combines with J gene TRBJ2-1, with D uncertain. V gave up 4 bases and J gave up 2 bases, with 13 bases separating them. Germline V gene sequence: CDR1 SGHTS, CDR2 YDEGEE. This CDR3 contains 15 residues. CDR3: CASSAARVAYNEQFF. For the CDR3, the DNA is TGTGCCAGCAGCGCCGCTAGGGTGGCCTACAATGAGCAGTTCTTC. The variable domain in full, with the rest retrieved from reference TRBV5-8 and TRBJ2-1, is EAGVTQSPTHLIKTRGQQATLRCSPISGHTSVYWYQQALGLGLQFLLWYDEGEERNRGNFPPRFSGRQFPNYSSELNVNALELEDSALYLCASSAARVAYNEQFFGPGTRLTVL.

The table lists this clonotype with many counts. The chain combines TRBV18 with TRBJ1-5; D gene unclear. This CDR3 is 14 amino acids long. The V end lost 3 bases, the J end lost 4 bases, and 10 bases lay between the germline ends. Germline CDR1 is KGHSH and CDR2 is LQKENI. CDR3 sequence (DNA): TGTGCCAGCTCACCGGGTTCTGGAAATCAGCCCCAGCATTTT. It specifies CASSPGSGNQPQHF.

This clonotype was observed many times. CDR3 region: CASSLARGAGPDYEQYF. CDR3 in DNA: TGTGCCAGCAGTTTAGCCCGGGGGGCTGGGCCTGACTACGAGCAGTACTTC. V is TRBV28 and J is TRBJ2-7; D possibly corresponds to TRBD2 (7 bases). Deletions cut 2 bases from V and 3 bases from J, with 20 bases between. The germline CDR1 and CDR2 sequences are MDHEN and SYDVKM. The CDR3 has 17 residues.

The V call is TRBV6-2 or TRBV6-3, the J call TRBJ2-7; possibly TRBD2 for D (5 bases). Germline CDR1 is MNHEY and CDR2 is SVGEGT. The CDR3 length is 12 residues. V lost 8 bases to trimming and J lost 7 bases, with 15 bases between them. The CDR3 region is CASRRVLGEQYF. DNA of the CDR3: TGTGCCAGCCGGCGGGTCCTCGGGGAGCAGTACTTC.

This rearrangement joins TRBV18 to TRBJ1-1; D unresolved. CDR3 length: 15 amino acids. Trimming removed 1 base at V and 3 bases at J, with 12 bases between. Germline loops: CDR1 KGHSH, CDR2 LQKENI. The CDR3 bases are TGTGCCAGCTCACCACGAGAACAGCGTTACACTGAAGCTTTCTTT. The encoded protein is CASSPREQRYTEAFF.

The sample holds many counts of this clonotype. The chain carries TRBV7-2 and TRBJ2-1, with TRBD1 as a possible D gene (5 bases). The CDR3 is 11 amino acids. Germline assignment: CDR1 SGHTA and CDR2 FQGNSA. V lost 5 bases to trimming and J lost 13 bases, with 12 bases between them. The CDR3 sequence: CASSPRTSQFF. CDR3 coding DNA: TGTGCCAGCAGCCCACGGACATCCCAGTTCTTC.

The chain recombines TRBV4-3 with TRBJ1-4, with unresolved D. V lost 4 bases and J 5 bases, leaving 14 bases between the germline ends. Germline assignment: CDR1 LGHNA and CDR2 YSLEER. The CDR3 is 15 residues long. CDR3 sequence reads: CASSRLTDYNEKLFF. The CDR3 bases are TGCGCCAGCAGCCGTCTCACAGATTACAATGAAAAACTGTTTTTT.

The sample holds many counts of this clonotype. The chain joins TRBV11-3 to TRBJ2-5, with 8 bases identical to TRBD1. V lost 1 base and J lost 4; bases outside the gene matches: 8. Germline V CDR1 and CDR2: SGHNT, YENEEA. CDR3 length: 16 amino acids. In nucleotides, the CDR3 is TGTGCCAGCAGCTTAGGCCGAGACAGGGGAGTAGAGACCCAGTACTTC. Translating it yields CASSLGRDRGVETQYF.

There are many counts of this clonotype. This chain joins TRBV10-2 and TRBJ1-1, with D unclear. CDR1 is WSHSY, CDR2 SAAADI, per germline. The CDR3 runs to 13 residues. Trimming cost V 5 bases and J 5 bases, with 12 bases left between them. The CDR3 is CASSPQRWTEAFF. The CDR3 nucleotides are TGCGCCAGCAGTCCCCAGCGGTGGACTGAAGCTTTCTTT.

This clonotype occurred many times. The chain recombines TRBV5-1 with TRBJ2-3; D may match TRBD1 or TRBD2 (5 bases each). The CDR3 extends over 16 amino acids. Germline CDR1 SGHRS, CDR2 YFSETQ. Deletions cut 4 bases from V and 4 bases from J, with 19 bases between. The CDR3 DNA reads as TGCGCCAGCAGCCCTGGGGCTAGCAGCGGTGCAGATACGCAGTATTTT. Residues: CASSPGASSGADTQYF.

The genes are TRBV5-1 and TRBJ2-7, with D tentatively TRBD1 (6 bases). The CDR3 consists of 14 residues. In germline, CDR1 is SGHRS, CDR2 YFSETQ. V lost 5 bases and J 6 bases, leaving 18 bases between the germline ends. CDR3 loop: CASSGTIRGGEQYF. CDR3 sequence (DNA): TGCGCCAGCAGTGGGACCATTCGAGGGGGCGAGCAGTACTTC. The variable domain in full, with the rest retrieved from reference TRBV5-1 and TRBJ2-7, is KAGVTQTPRYLIKTRGQQVTLSCSPISGHRSVSWYQQTPGQGLQFLFEYFSETQRNKGNFPGRFSGRQFSNSRSEMNVSTLELGDSALYLCASSGTIRGGEQYFGPGTRLTVT.

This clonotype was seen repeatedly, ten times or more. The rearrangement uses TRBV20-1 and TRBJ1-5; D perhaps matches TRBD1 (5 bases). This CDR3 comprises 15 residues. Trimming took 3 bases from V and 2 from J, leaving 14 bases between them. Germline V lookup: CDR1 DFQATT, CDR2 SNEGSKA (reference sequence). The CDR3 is CSASDLQGGNQPQHF. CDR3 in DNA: TGCAGTGCTAGCGACCTCCAGGGAGGCAATCAGCCCCAGCATTTT.

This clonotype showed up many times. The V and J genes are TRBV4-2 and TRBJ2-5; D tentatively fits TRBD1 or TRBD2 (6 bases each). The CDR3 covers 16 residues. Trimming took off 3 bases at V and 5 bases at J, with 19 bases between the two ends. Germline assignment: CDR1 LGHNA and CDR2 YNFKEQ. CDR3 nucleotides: TGTGCCAGCAGCCATGCCTCTTACAGGGCGGGGGAGACCCAGTACTTC. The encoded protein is CASSHASYRAGETQYF.

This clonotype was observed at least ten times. The DNA for the CDR3 is TGTGCCAGCAGTTACCAGGGAGAGAACAATCAGCCCCAGCATTTT. It yields the protein CASSYQGENNQPQHF. V and J are TRBV6-2 or TRBV6-3 and TRBJ1-5; maybe TRBD1 (5 bases). The V end was cut by 2 bases, the J end by 3 bases, with 11 bases between. The CDR3 sequence is 15 residues long. Germline-derived CDR1 and CDR2 are MNHEY and SVGEGT.

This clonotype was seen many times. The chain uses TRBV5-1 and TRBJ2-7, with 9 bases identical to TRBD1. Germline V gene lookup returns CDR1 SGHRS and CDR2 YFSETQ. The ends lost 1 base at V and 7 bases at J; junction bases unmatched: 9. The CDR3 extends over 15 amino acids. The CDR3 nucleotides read TGCGCCAGCAGCTTGATTGACAGGGGGGAAGAGGAGCAGTACTTC. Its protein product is CASSLIDRGEEEQYF.

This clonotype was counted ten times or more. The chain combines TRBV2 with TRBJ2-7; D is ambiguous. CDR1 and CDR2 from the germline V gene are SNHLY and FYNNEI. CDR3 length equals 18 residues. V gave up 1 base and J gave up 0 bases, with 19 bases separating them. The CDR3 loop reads CASSEGGSWATSSYEQYF. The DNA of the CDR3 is TGTGCCAGCAGTGAAGGGGGTTCATGGGCAACAAGCTCCTACGAGCAGTACTTC.

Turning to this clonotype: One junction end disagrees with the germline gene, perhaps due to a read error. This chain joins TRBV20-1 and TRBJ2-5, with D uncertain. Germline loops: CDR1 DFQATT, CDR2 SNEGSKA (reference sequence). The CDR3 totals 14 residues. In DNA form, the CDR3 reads TGCAGTGCTACCCTGCCCCAGGTTCAGGAGACCCGGTACTTC. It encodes CSATLPQVQETRYF.

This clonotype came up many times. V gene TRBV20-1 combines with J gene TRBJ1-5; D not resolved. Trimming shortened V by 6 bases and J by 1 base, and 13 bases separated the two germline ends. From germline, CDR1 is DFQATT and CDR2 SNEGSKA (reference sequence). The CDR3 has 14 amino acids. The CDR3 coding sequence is TGCAGTGCGAAGCGGGAGTTCAGCAATCAGCCCCAGCATTTT. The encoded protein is CSAKREFSNQPQHF.

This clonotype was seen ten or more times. CDR3 sequence reads: CASSQAGQPPDTQYF. CDR3 nucleotide sequence: TGTGCCAGCAGCCAAGCGGGCCAGCCCCCCGATACGCAGTATTTT. The V gene is TRBV3-1, the J gene TRBJ2-3; D is undetermined. V was cut by 1 base and J by 6 bases, with 14 bases left in between. CDR1 is LGHDT and CDR2 is YNNKEL in the germline V gene (reference sequence). The CDR3 has 15 amino acids.

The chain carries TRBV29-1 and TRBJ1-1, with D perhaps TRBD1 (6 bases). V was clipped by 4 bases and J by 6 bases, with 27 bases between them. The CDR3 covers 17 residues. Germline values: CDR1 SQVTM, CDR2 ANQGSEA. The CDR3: CSVASIRDTRGESEAFF. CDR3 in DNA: TGCAGCGTTGCATCGATCCGGGACACCCGGGGGGAATCTGAAGCTTTCTTT.

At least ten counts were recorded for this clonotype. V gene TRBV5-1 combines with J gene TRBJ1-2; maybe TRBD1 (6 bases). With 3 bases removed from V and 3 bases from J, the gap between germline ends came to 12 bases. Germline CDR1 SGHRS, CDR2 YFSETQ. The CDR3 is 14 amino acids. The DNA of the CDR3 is TGCGCCAGCAGCTCCTCCGGGGGCGACTATGGCTACACCTTC. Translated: CASSSSGGDYGYTF.

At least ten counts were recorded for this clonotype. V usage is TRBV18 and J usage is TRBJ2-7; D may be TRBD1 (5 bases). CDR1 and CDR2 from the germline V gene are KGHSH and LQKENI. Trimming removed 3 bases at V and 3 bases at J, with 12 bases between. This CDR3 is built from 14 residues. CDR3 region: CASSPMTENYEQYF. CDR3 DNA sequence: TGTGCCAGCTCACCGATGACAGAGAACTACGAGCAGTACTTC.

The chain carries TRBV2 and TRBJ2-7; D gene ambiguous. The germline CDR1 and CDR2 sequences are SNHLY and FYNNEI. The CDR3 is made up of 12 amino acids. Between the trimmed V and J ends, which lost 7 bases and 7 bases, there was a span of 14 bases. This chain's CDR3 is CASNDGLGEQYF. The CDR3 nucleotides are TGTGCCAGCAACGACGGATTGGGTGAGCAGTACTTC.

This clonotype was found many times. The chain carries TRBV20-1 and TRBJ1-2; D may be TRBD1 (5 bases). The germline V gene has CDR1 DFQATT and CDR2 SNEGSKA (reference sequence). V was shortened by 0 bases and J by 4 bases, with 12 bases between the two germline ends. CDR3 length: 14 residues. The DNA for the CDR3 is TGCAGTGCTAGAGATGAGGGGTTCGGCTATGGCTACACCTTC. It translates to CSARDEGFGYGYTF.

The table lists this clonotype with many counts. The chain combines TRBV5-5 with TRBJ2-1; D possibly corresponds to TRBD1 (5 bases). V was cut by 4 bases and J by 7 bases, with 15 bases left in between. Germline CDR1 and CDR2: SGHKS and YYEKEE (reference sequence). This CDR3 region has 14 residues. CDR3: CASSRPQGRNEQFF. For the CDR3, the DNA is TGTGCCAGCAGCCGCCCGCAGGGTAGGAATGAGCAGTTCTTC.